This TCR beta chain came from a study of cytomegalovirus exposure and HLA in healthy donors. The CDR3 totals 12 residues. The V and J ends lost 8 bases and 6 bases respectively, with 12 bases between them. The germline CDR1 and CDR2 sequences are MNHNS and SASEGT. Study results and limitations: An analysis that came later showed most CMV-associated TCR beta chains appearing HLA-restricted. Altogether, around 160 TCR beta chains were recorded as cytomegalovirus-associated. Sequencing probably produced one cluster of sequence variants that were highly shared.

The PCR ran on 60 Vbeta and 13 Jbeta primers. As originally analysed: Some 80 million unique TCR beta chains, roughly 11 million shared, were counted in a later analysis. Produced via immunoSEQ multiplex PCR; TCRdb's table is partial and in-frame only. That table is the source of V, J and clone size, and D and trimming were worked out from the DNA. The table for this sample gives 150,000 or so clones. A note on this clone: Its matching antigen is unknown.

The TCR comes from a woman aged 50 to 60 in good health and CMV-seronegative. The source material was PBMCs. The gene calls are TRBV6-1 and TRBJ2-3; D unclear. CDR3 bases: TGTGCCAGCTGCGAAAAGTGGGATACGCAGTATTTT. This codes for CASCEKWDTQYF.